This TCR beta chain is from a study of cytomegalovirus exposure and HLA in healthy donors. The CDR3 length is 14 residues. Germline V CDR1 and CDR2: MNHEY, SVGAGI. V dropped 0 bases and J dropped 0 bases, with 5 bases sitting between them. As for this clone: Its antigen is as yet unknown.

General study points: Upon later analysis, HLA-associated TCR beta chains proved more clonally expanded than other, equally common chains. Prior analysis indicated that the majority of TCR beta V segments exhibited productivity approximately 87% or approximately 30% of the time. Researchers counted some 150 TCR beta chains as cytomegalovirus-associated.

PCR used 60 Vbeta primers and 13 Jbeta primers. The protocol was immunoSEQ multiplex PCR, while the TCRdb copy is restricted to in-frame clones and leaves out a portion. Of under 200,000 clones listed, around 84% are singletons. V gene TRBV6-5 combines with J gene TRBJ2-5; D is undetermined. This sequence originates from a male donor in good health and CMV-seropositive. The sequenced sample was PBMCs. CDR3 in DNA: TGTGCCAGCAGTTACTCGAACAACCAAGAGACCCAGTACTTC. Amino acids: CASSYSNNQETQYF.